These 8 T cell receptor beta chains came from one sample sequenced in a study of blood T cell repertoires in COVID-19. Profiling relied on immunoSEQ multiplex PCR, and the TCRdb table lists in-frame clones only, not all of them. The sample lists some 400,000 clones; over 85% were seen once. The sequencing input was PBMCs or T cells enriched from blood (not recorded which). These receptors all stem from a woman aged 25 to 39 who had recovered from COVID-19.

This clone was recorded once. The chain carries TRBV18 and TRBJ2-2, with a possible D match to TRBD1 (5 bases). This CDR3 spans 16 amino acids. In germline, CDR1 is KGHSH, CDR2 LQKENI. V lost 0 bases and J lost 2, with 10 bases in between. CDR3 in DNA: TGTGCCAGCTCACCACCGACGACAGCCAACACCGGGGAGCTGTTTTTT. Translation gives CASSPPTTANTGELFF. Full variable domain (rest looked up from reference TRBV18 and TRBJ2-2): NAGVMQNPRHLVRRRGQEARLRCSPMKGHSHVYWYRQLPEEGLKFMVYLQKENIIDESGMPKERFSAEFPKEGPSILRIQQVVRGDSAAYFCASSPPTTANTGELFFGEGSRLTVL.

The chain's CDR3 is CATSQGGDSNQPQHF. CDR3 DNA sequence: TGTGCCACCAGTCAGGGCGGCGATAGCAATCAGCCCCAGCATTTT. The chain is built from TRBV24-1 and TRBJ1-5, with D tentatively TRBD1 (5 bases). V dropped 6 bases and J dropped 0 bases, with 11 bases sitting between them. CDR1 KGHDR and CDR2 SFDVKD come from the germline V gene. This CDR3 region has 15 residues.

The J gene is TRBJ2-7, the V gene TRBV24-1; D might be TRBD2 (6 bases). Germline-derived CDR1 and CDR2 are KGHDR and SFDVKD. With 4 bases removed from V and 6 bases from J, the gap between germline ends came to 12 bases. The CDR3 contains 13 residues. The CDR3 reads CATSEPGLREQYF. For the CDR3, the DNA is TGTGCCACCAGTGAGCCGGGACTCCGCGAGCAGTACTTC.

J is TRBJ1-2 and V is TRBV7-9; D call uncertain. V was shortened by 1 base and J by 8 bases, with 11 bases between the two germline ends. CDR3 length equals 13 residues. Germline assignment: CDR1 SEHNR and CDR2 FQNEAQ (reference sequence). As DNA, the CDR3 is TGTGCCAGCAGCTTAGAGAGAAGAGGCGGCTACACCTTC. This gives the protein CASSLERRGGYTF.

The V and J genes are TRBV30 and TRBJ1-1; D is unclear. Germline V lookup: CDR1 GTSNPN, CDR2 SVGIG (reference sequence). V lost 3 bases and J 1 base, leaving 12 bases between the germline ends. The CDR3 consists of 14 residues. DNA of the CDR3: TGTGCCTGGAGCCTCAACGAGGGGAACACTGAAGCTTTCTTT. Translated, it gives CAWSLNEGNTEAFF.

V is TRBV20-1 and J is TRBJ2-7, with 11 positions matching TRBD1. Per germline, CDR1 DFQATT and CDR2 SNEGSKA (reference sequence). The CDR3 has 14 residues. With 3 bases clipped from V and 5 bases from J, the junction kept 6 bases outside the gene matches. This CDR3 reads CSASGGQGVDEQYF. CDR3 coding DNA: TGCAGTGCTAGTGGGGGACAGGGGGTAGACGAGCAGTACTTC.

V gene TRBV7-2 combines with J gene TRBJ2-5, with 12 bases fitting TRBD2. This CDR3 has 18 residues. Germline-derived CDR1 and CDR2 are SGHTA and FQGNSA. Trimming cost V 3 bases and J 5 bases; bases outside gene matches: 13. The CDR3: CASSLASGGASIFETQYF. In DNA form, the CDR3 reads TGTGCCAGCAGCTTGGCTAGCGGGGGGGCCTCGATTTTTGAGACCCAGTACTTC.

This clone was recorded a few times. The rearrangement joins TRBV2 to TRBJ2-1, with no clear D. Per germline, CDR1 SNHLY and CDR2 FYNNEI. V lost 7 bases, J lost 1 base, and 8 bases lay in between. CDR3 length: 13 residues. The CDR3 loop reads CASMRLSYNEQFF. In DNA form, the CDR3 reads TGTGCCAGCATGCGACTTTCCTACAATGAGCAGTTCTTC. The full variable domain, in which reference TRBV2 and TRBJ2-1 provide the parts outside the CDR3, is EPEVTQTPSHQVTQMGQEVILRCVPISNHLYFYWYRQILGQKVEFLVSFYNNEISEKSEIFDDQFSVERPDGSNFTLKIRSTKLEDSAMYFCASMRLSYNEQFFGPGTRLTVL.